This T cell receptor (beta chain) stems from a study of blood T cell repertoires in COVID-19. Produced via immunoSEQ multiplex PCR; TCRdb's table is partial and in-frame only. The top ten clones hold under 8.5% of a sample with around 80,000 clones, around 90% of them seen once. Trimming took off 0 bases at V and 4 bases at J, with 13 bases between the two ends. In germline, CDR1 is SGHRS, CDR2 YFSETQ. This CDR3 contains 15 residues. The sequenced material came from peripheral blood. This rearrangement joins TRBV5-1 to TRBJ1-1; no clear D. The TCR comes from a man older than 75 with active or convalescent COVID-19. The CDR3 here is CASSLEEGRSTEAFF. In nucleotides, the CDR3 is TGCGCCAGCAGCTTGGAAGAGGGAAGGAGCACTGAAGCTTTCTTT. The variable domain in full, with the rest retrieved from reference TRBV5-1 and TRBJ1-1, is KAGVTQTPRYLIKTRGQQVTLSCSPISGHRSVSWYQQTPGQGLQFLFEYFSETQRNKGNFPGRFSGRQFSNSRSEMNVSTLELGDSALYLCASSLEEGRSTEAFFGQGTRLTVV.